This record looks at one T cell receptor (beta chain) sequence and its context. Its cognate antigen is unknown. The data derive from a study of cytomegalovirus exposure and HLA in healthy donors. Germline assignment: CDR1 MNHEY and CDR2 SVGAGI. V trimming: 7 bases; J trimming: 7 bases; junction bases outside the gene matches: 4. There are 12 residues in the CDR3. 60 Vbeta and 13 Jbeta primers were used in PCR. The repertoire was sequenced with immunoSEQ multiplex PCR; TCRdb's copy has only in-frame clones and lacks some. The profile covers roughly 170,000 clones, with about 86% appearing a single time and 2% to 2.5% taken by the ten largest. The study, taken as a whole, reports: Analyses of presence and absence presupposed an approximately uniform sequencing depth across donors. In an earlier analysis, most TCR beta V segments were productive about 87% or about 30% of the time.

This chain uses TRBV6-5 with TRBJ1-2; 9 bases are shared with TRBD1. The sequencing input was PBMCs. This clonotype originated in a woman aged 25 to 39 in good health and CMV-seronegative. CDR3 sequence (DNA): TGTGCCAGCACCCTGACAGGGGGTGGCTACACCTTC. Translated: CASTLTGGGYTF.